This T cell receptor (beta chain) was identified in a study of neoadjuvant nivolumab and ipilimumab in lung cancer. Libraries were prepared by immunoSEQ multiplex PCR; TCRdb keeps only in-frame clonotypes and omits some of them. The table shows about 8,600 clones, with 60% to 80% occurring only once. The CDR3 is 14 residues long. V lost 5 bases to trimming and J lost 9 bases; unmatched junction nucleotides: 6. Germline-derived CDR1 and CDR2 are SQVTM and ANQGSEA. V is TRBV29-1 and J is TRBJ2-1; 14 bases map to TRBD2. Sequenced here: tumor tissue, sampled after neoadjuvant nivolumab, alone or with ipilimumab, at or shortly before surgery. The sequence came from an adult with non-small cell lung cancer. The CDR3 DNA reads TGCAGCGTTACGACTAGCGGGAGGGCCGCTGAGCAGTTCTTC. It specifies CSVTTSGRAAEQFF.